A single sample gave rise to the 24 T cell receptor beta chains below, sequenced in a study of read filtering for tumor transcriptome and immune sequencing (dated by TCRdb to 2020 to 2021). Sequencing relied on an Illumina HiSeq 4000. TCR libraries were constructed from 350 to 400 ng RNA using the Immunoverse kit, and molecular barcoded adaptors covering alpha/delta and beta/gamma chains were employed. TCRdb reprocessing: public reads trimmed at Q25 with fastp, clones called with MiXCR, in-frame beta chains kept. Merged by CDR3 protein, the rows form single entries marked with the most common genes and DNA. Across this sample there are about 24,000 distinct CDR3 sequences, with 22% seen only once. Of the sample, 40% to 55% is held by the ten largest clones. Sequencing was carried out using a population of CD138-negative cells sorted from bone marrow. The cell subset or site label, as the study defines it: bone marrow mononuclear cells depleted of CD138+ plasma/myeloma cells by negative magnetic selection. These receptors originate from a donor at least 40 years old with multiple myeloma.

In its sample, this clonotype was seen many times. The J gene is TRBJ2-6, the V gene TRBV12-3 or TRBV12-4; unclear D gene. This CDR3 has 15 amino acids. Trimming removed 6 bases at V and 0 bases at J, with 9 bases between. This CDR3 reads CASSRQSSGANVLTF. The CDR3 nucleotides read TGTGCCAGCAGCCGTCAGAGCTCTGGGGCCAACGTCCTGACTTTC.

This clonotype was recorded at least ten times. The chain employs TRBV10-2 and TRBJ2-7; D may be TRBD2 (6 bases). Germline V CDR1 and CDR2: WSHSY, SAAADI. The CDR3 runs to 13 residues. The V end was cut by 4 bases, the J end by 6 bases, with 13 bases between. CDR3 region: CASSGGLLGEQYF. For the CDR3, the DNA is TGCGCCAGCAGTGGGGGACTTCTCGGCGAGCAGTACTTC.

The V gene is TRBV2, the J gene TRBJ1-1; 10 bases are shared with TRBD1. This CDR3 contains 15 residues. V lost 6 bases to trimming and J lost 3 bases; unmatched junction nucleotides: 7. In germline, CDR1 is SNHLY, CDR2 FYNNEI. This chain's CDR3 is CASRRSGTGDTEAFF. DNA of the CDR3: TGTGCCAGCAGACGCTCGGGGACAGGGGACACTGAAGCTTTCTTT.

The chain is built from TRBV20-1 and TRBJ1-1; weak D call: TRBD1 (6 bases). CDR3 length: 11 amino acids. Germline V lookup: CDR1 DFQATT, CDR2 SNEGSKA (reference sequence). Between the trimmed V and J ends, which lost 7 bases and 5 bases, there was a span of 11 bases. DNA for the CDR3: TGCAGTGTAAGGGGGGAAACTGAAGCTTTCTTT. It encodes CSVRGETEAFF.

This clonotype was seen at least ten times. V is TRBV25-1 and J is TRBJ2-1, with D possibly being TRBD2 (6 bases). This CDR3 spans 17 amino acids. Germline V CDR1 and CDR2: MGHDK, SYGVNS. The V end was cut by 4 bases, the J end by 0 bases, with 16 bases between. CDR3 nucleotide sequence: TGTGCCAGCAGTGGCGCACGGGACTCGAGCTCCTACAATGAGCAGTTCTTC. Protein product: CASSGARDSSSYNEQFF. The entire variable domain, with the rest obtained from reference TRBV25-1 and TRBJ2-1, is as follows: EADIYQTPRYLVIGTGKKITLECSQTMGHDKMYWYQQDPGMELHLIHYSYGVNSTEKGDLSSESTVSRIRTEHFPLTLESARPSHTSQYLCASSGARDSSSYNEQFFGPGTRLTVL.

On this clonotype itself: This could be a read error, since a much larger clone is one nucleotide away. V gene TRBV14 combines with J gene TRBJ2-1; no reliable D call. CDR1 is SGHDN and CDR2 is FVKESK in the germline V gene. This CDR3 comprises 15 residues. CDR3 in amino acids: CASCQVMSPYNEQFF. The CDR3 nucleotides read TGTGCCAGCTGCCAAGTTATGTCTCCCTACAATGAGCAGTTCTTC.

Many counts were recorded for this clonotype. The chain links TRBV7-2 to TRBJ1-4; D ambiguous. The CDR3 loop spans 14 amino acids. V shed 6 bases and J shed 0 bases, with 8 bases lying between them. CDR1 and CDR2 (germline): SGHTA, FQGNSA. The CDR3 loop reads CASRSSATNEKLFF. Written as DNA, the CDR3 is TGTGCCAGCAGAAGCAGCGCAACTAATGAAAAACTGTTTTTT.

This chain connects TRBV29-1 to TRBJ1-1; TRBD1 agrees at 9 bases. CDR3 length equals 12 residues. Looked up from germline, CDR1 is SQVTM and CDR2 is ANQGSEA. The V gene end was trimmed by 7 bases and the J gene end by 5 bases; junction bases not matched to a gene: 5. The CDR3 coding sequence is TGCAGCGCATACAGGGGGCAAACTGAAGCTTTCTTT. This sequence encodes CSAYRGQTEAFF.

This clonotype was found a few times. The chain uses TRBV7-9 and TRBJ1-2; D ambiguous. The CDR3 consists of 13 residues. CDR1 is SEHNR, CDR2 FQNEAQ, per germline (reference sequence). Trimming pared 6 bases from V and 0 bases from J, leaving 8 bases between. The CDR3 bases are TGTGCCAGCAGAGCGGAAGCTAACTATGGCTACACCTTC. Protein: CASRAEANYGYTF.

The rearrangement joins TRBV7-3 to TRBJ1-1; no clear D gene. CDR1 SGHTA and CDR2 FQGTGA come from the germline V gene. The ends were cut back, 6 bases at V and 1 base at J, with 15 bases in the middle. The length of the CDR3 is 15 residues. CDR3 sequence reads: CASSLGPQGNTEAFF. The CDR3 coding sequence is TGTGCCAGCAGTTTGGGCCCGCAAGGGAACACTGAAGCTTTCTTT.

This clonotype is medium-sized (0.01 to 0.1%) in the sample. CDR3 sequence (DNA): TGCGCCAGCAGCTTCAACACGGGAAGCTACAATGAGCAGTTCTTC. This sequence encodes CASSFNTGSYNEQFF. This chain links TRBV5-1 with TRBJ2-1, with D perhaps matching TRBD2 (5 bases). Germline V gene data show CDR1 as SGHRS and CDR2 as YFSETQ. Trimming took 2 bases from V and 3 from J, leaving 12 bases between them. The CDR3 has 15 amino acids.

The chain uses TRBV12-5 and TRBJ2-1; no definite D call. Per the germline V gene, CDR1 is LGHNT and CDR2 is FRNRAP. The CDR3 consists of 15 residues. The V end was cut by 0 bases, the J end by 2 bases, with 8 bases between. Written as DNA, the CDR3 is TGTGCTAGTGGTTTGGTACGGATGGCCTACAATGAGCAGTTCTTC. Its protein is CASGLVRMAYNEQFF.

As for this clonotype: One end of the junction varies from germline; a read error may be responsible. The genes are TRBV3-1 and TRBJ2-6, with TRBD2 as a possible D gene (7 bases). The CDR3 has 19 amino acids. Germline CDR1 is LGHDT and CDR2 is YNNKEL (reference sequence). The CDR3 DNA reads TGTGCCAGCAGCCCCTCCACGGGGGCAAGCGGGGCTGGGGTCAACGTCCTGACTTTC. It is translated as CASSPSTGASGAGVNVLTF.

The sample holds a few counts of this clonotype. This chain links TRBV28 with TRBJ2-2; D not resolved. Germline CDR1 reads MDHEN; CDR2 reads SYDVKM. The CDR3 is made up of 14 amino acids. Trimming stripped 6 bases from V and 1 base from J, with 9 bases between. The CDR3 DNA is TGTGCCAGCAGCCTTGACTGGAACACCGGGGAGCTGTTTTTT. It translates to CASSLDWNTGELFF.

Of note for this clonotype: A much larger clone differs by one base, so this may be a read error. V is TRBV7-2 and J is TRBJ2-1; 12 bases line up with TRBD2. The CDR3 sequence is 15 residues long. V shed 5 bases and J 7 bases; nucleotides not matched to a gene: 6. CDR1 is SGHTA and CDR2 is FQGNSA in the germline V gene. CDR3 loop: CASSPSGGEANEQFF. As DNA, the CDR3 is TGTGCCAGCAGCCCTAGCGGGGGGGAGGCGAATGAGCAGTTCTTC. The full variable domain, rest sourced from reference TRBV7-2 and TRBJ2-1, is GAGVSQSPSNKVTEKGKDVELRCDPISGHTALYWYRQSLGQGLEFLIYFQGNSAPDKSGLPSDRFSAERTGGSVSTLTIQRTQQEDSAVYLCASSPSGGEANEQFFGPGTRLTVL.

This clonotype was seen many times. The V gene is TRBV29-1, the J gene TRBJ2-7; 7 nucleotides agree with TRBD1. Germline CDR1 is SQVTM and CDR2 is ANQGSEA. The CDR3 covers 11 residues. Unmatched junction bases numbered 7, after V lost 7 bases and J lost 7 bases. The CDR3 nucleotides read TGCAGCGGTTCGACAGGGTTGGAGCAGTACTTC. The encoded protein is CSGSTGLEQYF.

The table lists this clonotype with many counts. The rearrangement joins TRBV15 to TRBJ2-5, with D uncertain. V was cut by 0 bases and J by 5 bases, with 7 bases left in between. There are 13 residues in the CDR3. Germline V CDR1 and CDR2: LNHNV, YYDKDF (reference sequence). For the CDR3, the DNA is TGTGCCACCAGCAGAGACCTGCCGGAGACCCAGTACTTC. Encoded protein: CATSRDLPETQYF.

With respect to this clonotype: This may be a read error, as it is one base from a much larger clone. This sequence joins TRBV4-1 and TRBJ1-4; D is unresolved. The CDR3 runs to 16 residues. Germline CDR1 is MGHRA and CDR2 is YSYEKL. In DNA, the CDR3 is TGCACCAGCAGCCAAGAAGGGAGTTTCCAAGGTGAAAAACTGTTTTTT. Its protein is CTSSQEGSFQGEKLFF.

At least ten counts were recorded for this clonotype. The chain employs TRBV6-6 and TRBJ2-1; D ambiguous. V gave up 0 bases and J gave up 5 bases, with 11 bases separating them. The CDR3 runs to 15 residues. Germline V gene lookup returns CDR1 MNHNY and CDR2 SVGAGI (reference sequence). Here the CDR3 DNA reads TGTGCCAGCAGTTACTCTTTGTGGGTGAACAATGAGCAGTTCTTC. Amino acids: CASSYSLWVNNEQFF.

This clonotype was counted a few times. CDR3 sequence: CASSLRGASYQETQYF. CDR3 sequence (DNA): TGCGCCAGCAGCTTGAGGGGGGCCAGCTATCAAGAGACCCAGTACTTC. The chain combines TRBV5-1 with TRBJ2-5; TRBD1 or TRBD2 may be the D gene (6 bases each). The CDR3 consists of 16 residues. V dropped 1 base and J dropped 2 bases, with 15 bases sitting between them. Germline V gene data show CDR1 as SGHRS and CDR2 as YFSETQ.

With respect to this clonotype: This sequence is one base from a far larger clone and is likely a read error. This chain uses TRBV7-9 with TRBJ1-4; the match to TRBD2 covers 10 bases. The J call is in doubt because the DNA end fits TRBJ2-3 better. This CDR3 spans 13 amino acids. Germline V lookup: CDR1 SEHNR, CDR2 FQNEAQ (reference sequence). The CDR3 reads CATSGGAGGTQYF. As DNA, the CDR3 is TGTGCTACCAGCGGGGGGGCAGGAGGTACGCAGTATTTT.

A remark on this clonotype: It is likely a read error: a sequence one base away is far more abundant. J is TRBJ1-6 and V is TRBV7-9, with D possibly matching TRBD1 (6 bases). The end of the DNA fits TRBJ1-1 better, so the J call may be wrong. Germline CDR1 and CDR2: SEHNR and FQNEAQ (reference sequence). This CDR3 region has 13 residues. This chain's CDR3 is CASSLGWDTEAFF. In nucleotides, the CDR3 is TGTGCCAGCAGCTTAGGCTGGGACACGGAAGCTTTCTTT.

As DNA, the CDR3 is TGCAGTGGGGGGCGCCGCCCCTACGAGCAGTACTTC. Protein product: CSGGRRPYEQYF. This chain joins TRBV20-1 and TRBJ2-7, with TRBD1 as a possible D gene (6 bases). In germline, CDR1 is DFQATT, CDR2 SNEGSKA (reference sequence). This CDR3 has 12 residues. Trimming stripped 7 bases from V and 2 bases from J, with 12 bases between.

In this sample, this clonotype turned up many times. This chain joins TRBV5-4 and TRBJ2-2, with 7 positions matching TRBD1. V lost 4 bases and J lost 2; bases outside the gene matches: 8. The length of the CDR3 is 16 residues. Germline V gene sequence: CDR1 SGHNT, CDR2 YYREEE (reference sequence). The DNA for the CDR3 is TGTGCCAGCAGCCCACCGCGACAGGGAAACACCGGGGAGCTGTTTTTT. Protein: CASSPPRQGNTGELFF.